What follows describes a single TCR beta chain. Clones were sequenced by immunoSEQ multiplex PCR, and TCRdb holds only the in-frame ones, with some missing. Counted here are about 260,000 clones, approximately 86% occurring once; the ten biggest clones make up around 9%. There are 14 residues in the CDR3. Germline loops: CDR1 MDHEN, CDR2 SYDVKM. Trimming cost V 6 bases and J 4 bases, with 13 bases left between them. The source of the sample is a study of blood T cell repertoires in COVID-19. The chain joins TRBV28 to TRBJ1-5, with D possibly TRBD1 on 5 matching bases. The receptor was isolated from a man between 40 and 49 years old with active or convalescent COVID-19. The sequencing sample was made of peripheral blood. The CDR3 bases are TGTGCCAGCAGAAAAGGGGCTACTAATCAGCCCCAGCATTTT. Protein product: CASRKGATNQPQHF. The variable domain in full, completed from reference TRBV28 and TRBJ1-5, reads DVKVTQSSRYLVKRTGEKVFLECVQDMDHENMFWYRQDPGLGLRLIYFSYDVKMKEKGDIPEGYSVSREKKERFSLILESASTNQTSMYLCASRKGATNQPQHFGDGTRLSIL.